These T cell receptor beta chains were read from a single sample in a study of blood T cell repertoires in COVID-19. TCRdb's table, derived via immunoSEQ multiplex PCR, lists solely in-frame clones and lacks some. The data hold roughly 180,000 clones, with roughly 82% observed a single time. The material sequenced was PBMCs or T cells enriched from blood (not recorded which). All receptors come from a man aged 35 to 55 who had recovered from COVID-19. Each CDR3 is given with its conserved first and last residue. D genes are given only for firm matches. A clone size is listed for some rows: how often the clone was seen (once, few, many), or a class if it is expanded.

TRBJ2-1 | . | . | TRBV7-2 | CASSSLVAYNEQFF | TGTGCCAGCAGCTCACTAGTTGCCTACAATGAGCAGTTCTTC
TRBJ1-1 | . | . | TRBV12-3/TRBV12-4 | CASSGQNTEAFF | TGTGCCAGCAGTGGACAGAACACTGAAGCTTTCTTT
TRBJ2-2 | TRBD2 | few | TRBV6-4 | CASSVQGGRANTGELFF | TGTGCCAGCAGTGTCCAGGGCGGGAGGGCGAACACCGGGGAGCTGTTTTTT
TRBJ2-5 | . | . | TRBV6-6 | CASSQRGARPQETQYF | TGTGCCAGCAGCCAACGGGGGGCCCGCCCGCAAGAGACCCAGTACTTC
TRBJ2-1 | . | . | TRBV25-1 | CASSVWGSSYNEQFF | TGTGCCAGCAGTGTATGGGGCAGCTCCTACAATGAGCAGTTCTTC
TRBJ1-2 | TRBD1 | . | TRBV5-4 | CASSSGHAGPGQGVYGYTF | TGTGCCAGCAGCTCCGGTCATGCGGGTCCGGGACAGGGGGTTTATGGCTACACCTTC
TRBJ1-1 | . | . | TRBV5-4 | CASSPAGVVNTEAFF | TGTGCCAGCAGCCCGGCGGGGGTAGTGAACACTGAAGCTTTCTTT
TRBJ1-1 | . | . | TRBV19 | CASTSGLAFTEAFF | TGTGCCAGTACCTCAGGGTTGGCCTTCACTGAAGCTTTCTTT
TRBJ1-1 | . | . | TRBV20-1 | CSARNLRAFF | TGCAGTGCTAGAAATCTCAGGGCTTTCTTT
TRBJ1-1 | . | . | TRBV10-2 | CASTGHQNTEAFF | TGCGCCAGCACTGGACACCAGAACACTGAAGCTTTCTTT
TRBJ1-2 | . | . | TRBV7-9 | CASSLMDRGLINYGYTF | TGTGCCAGCAGCTTAATGGACAGAGGATTAATTAACTATGGCTACACCTTC
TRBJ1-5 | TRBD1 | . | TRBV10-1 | CASSVAQGLGPSNQPQHF | TGCGCCAGCAGCGTCGCACAGGGGCTGGGCCCTAGCAATCAGCCCCAGCATTTT
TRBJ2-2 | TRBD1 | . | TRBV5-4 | CASRTGTGLTGELFF | TGTGCCAGCAGGACCGGGACAGGTCTCACCGGGGAGCTGTTTTTT
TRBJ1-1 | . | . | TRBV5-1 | CASSLDRANTEAFF | TGCGCCAGCAGCTTGGACAGGGCGAACACTGAAGCTTTCTTT
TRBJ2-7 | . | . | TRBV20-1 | CSAANYEQYF | TGCAGTGCTGCGAATTACGAGCAGTACTTC
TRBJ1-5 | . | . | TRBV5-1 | CASSLSGSSNQPQHF | TGCGCCAGCAGCTTGTCGGGTAGTAGCAATCAGCCCCAGCATTTT
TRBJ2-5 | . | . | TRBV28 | CASSLVLAQETQYF | TGTGCCAGCAGTTTAGTCCTAGCTCAAGAGACCCAGTACTTC
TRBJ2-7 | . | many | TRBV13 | CASSINPNRGEQYF | TGTGCCAGCAGCATCAACCCAAATCGAGGCGAGCAGTACTTC
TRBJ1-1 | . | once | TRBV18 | CASSPRGLYTEAFF | TGTGCCAGCTCACCTCGGGGTCTATACACTGAAGCTTTCTTT
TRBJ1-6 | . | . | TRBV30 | CASQQGSYNSPLHF | TGTGCCTCCCAACAGGGCTCCTATAATTCACCCCTCCACTTT
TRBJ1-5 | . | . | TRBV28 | CASRTGGARDQPQHF | TGTGCCAGCCGCACGGGGGGGGCGCGTGATCAGCCCCAGCATTTT
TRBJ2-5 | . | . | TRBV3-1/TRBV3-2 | CASKTQPSGETQYF | TGTGCCAGCAAGACTCAACCCAGCGGAGAGACCCAGTACTTC
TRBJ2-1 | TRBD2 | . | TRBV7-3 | CASSLRGAGPLFF | TGTGCCAGCAGCTTAAGAGGAGCGGGACCGTTGTTCTTC
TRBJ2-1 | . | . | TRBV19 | CASSIEEGPYNEQFF | TGTGCCAGTAGTATCGAAGAGGGCCCCTACAATGAGCAGTTCTTC
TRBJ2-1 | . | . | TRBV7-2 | CASSLGHGGNHNEQFF | TGTGCCAGCAGCTTAGGTCACGGGGGAAACCACAATGAGCAGTTCTTC
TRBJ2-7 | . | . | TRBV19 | CASSIDGQGPYEQYF | TGTGCCAGTAGTATAGATGGGCAGGGTCCCTACGAGCAGTACTTC
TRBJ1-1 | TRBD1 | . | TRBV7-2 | CASRYRGTMNTEAFF | TGTGCCAGCAGATACAGGGGAACTATGAACACTGAAGCTTTCTTT
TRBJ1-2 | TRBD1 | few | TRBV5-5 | CASSLGTGDGYGYTF | TGTGCCAGCAGCCTCGGGACAGGGGACGGCTATGGCTACACCTTC
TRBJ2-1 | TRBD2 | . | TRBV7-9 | CASSPRRGSGRGPYNEQFF | TGTGCCAGCAGCCCCCGAAGGGGTAGCGGGAGGGGTCCCTACAATGAGCAGTTCTTC
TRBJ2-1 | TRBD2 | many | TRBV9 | CASSGSGRSYNEQFF | TGTGCCAGCAGCGGTAGCGGGCGATCCTACAATGAGCAGTTCTTC
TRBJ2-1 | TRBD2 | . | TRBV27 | CASSLKLAGEYNEQFF | TGTGCCAGCAGTTTAAAGCTAGCGGGAGAGTACAATGAGCAGTTCTTC
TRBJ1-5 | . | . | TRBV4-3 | CASSQDAHTINQPQHF | TGCGCCAGCAGCCAAGATGCGCACACTATCAATCAGCCCCAGCATTTT
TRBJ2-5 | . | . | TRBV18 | CASSPLGRLGEVETQYF | TGTGCCAGCTCACCTCTAGGGCGACTAGGGGAGGTGGAGACCCAGTACTTC
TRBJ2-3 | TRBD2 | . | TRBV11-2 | CASSLDLAAPLGTQYF | TGTGCCAGCAGCTTAGATCTAGCGGCCCCGTTGGGCACGCAGTATTTT
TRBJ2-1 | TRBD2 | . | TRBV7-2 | CASTMGLGVYNEQFF | TGTGCCAGCACCATGGGACTAGGAGTTTACAATGAGCAGTTCTTC
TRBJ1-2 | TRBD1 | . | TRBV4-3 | CASSPGGQGDGYTF | TGCGCCAGCAGCCCAGGGGGACAGGGGGATGGCTACACCTTC
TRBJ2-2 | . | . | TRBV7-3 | CASSTDYNTGELFF | TGTGCCAGCAGCACCGACTATAACACCGGGGAGCTGTTTTTT
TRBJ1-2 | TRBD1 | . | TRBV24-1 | CATSDTRTGQFNGYTF | TGTGCCACCAGTGATACTAGGACAGGACAGTTCAATGGCTACACCTTC
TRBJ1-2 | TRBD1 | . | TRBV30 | CAWSSTGGLGYTF | TGTGCCTGGAGTTCGACAGGGGGCTTGGGCTACACCTTC
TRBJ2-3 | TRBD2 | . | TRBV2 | CASSLGGRSDTQYF | TGTGCCAGCAGCCTCGGGGGGAGATCAGATACGCAGTATTTT
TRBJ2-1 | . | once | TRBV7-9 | CASSLAGTYEQFF | TGTGCCAGCAGCTTAGCGGGGACTTATGAGCAGTTCTTC
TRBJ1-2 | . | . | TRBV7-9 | CASSRRGGATRIRNYGYTF | TGTGCCAGCAGCCGAAGAGGGGGGGCGACGAGGATTAGAAACTATGGCTACACCTTC
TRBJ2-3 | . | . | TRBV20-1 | CSAPSTDTQYF | TGCAGTGCTCCGAGCACAGATACGCAGTATTTT
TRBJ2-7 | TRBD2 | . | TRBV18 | CASSPSLAGDREQYF | TGTGCCAGCTCACCAAGCCTAGCGGGAGACCGCGAGCAGTACTTC
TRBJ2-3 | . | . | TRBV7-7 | CASSFGWQPGTDTQYF | TGTGCCAGCAGCTTTGGGTGGCAGCCGGGAACAGATACGCAGTATTTT